The T cell receptor (beta chain) described here comes from a study of shared clonotypes between healthy human individuals (dated by TCRdb to 2018 to 2021). About the full investigation: Two women and a few men aged 18 to 49 years were included in the cohort. For each donor, three plates each were used for CD4 naive and CD4 memory, two plates were used for CD8 naive, and one plate was used for CD8 memory. Blood TCR repertoires of about five healthy adults were deeply sequenced to estimate repertoire size and the extent of clonotype sharing between individuals. Libraries were prepared and TCR repertoires were sequenced by different laboratories using diverse techniques, in order to increase sequencing depth and limit assay-specific biases. Per donor, leukapheresis produced somewhere between about 0.94 and 9.5 billion PBMCs. Beyond this particular receptor, the publication reports: Naive subsets generally had larger estimated clonotype richness than memory subsets. Compared with non-shared clonotypes, clonotypes shared by all four sorted-subset donors had higher generation probabilities. Pairwise subsampling led to the expectation that sequencing depth would affect the degree of clonotype sharing among donors. Only blood was sampled, and tissue TCR repertoires likely differ from those in blood. Sharing across several donors was observed for approximately 4.6% of naive CD4, over 3% of naive CD8, 2.3% of memory CD4, and roughly 0.4% of memory CD8 clonotypes. The small number of donors limited the genetic and exposure-history diversity represented. Rarefaction of sorted-subset datasets indicated incomplete sequencing despite the large sequencing depth.

Healthy HIV-negative adults with no recently reported acute infections or vaccinations were included as donors. All donors were Caucasian adults living in Nashville, Tennessee, USA. CD4+ T cells were enriched by magnetic negative selection, after which naive cells were positively selected on CD45RA and the negative fraction was taken as the memory subset. Blood was obtained by leukapheresis, after which PBMCs were separated by Ficoll-Histopaque density gradient centrifugation and cryopreserved in liquid nitrogen vapor phase. Analytical flow cytometry was used to check the purity and quantity of every magnetically sorted T cell population. Genomic DNA was isolated from every sorted fraction and measured by UV absorbance on a Nanodrop 2000c. Its CDR3 holds 16 amino acids, cysteine through phenylalanine. Solely the CDR3 DNA is kept, with 48 bases framed from the first base. CDR1 is given as SGHNT and CDR2 as YENEEA, both from the germline V gene. Trimming leaves V shorter by 4 bases and J shorter by 5 bases, with the junction holding 9 bases beyond the gene matches.

Details on this clone: Its antigen is unknown. Per-base quality was not reported, and no clone a single base away is much larger than it.

Using the deep immunoSEQ assay, multiplex PCR amplified TCR CDR3 regions from genomic DNA. Extracted genomic DNA from each cell subset was distributed evenly across all wells of several immunoSEQ 96-well plates, and each plate was treated as a replicate. For sorted subsets, around 0.2 ug genomic DNA, equal to 30,000 or so T cell genomes, was loaded into each replicate PCR. Purified libraries were measured with a Qubit 3.0 fluorometer, size-checked on a Bioanalyzer 2100, and measured again with the KAPA Library Quantification kit. Every immunoSEQ 96-well plate was sequenced on a dedicated single-read 150-cycle Illumina NextSeq 550 flow cell. The authors' analysis ran thus. Because the immunoSEQ output held only junctional sequences and lacked quality scores, the filtering could not match the filtering applied to full-length reads. To assign V/J genes and CDR3, sequences were annotated using PyIR, a Python wrapper for IgBLAST v1.9, with IMGT germline references. Reads with weak V/J assignments (E-value above 1e-6), missing CDR3, stop codons, out-of-frame junctions, or ambiguous translated residues were removed. V3J clonotypes were defined as sequences sharing an identical inferred V gene, J gene, and CDR3 amino acid sequence. To compute the percentage overlap between repertoires, the number of shared unique clonotypes was divided by the size of the smaller repertoire. Richness of each repertoire was evaluated using RTK rarefaction, the Chao1 estimator, and Recon v2.1 estimates of unobserved clonotypes. For all TCRbeta clonotypes obtained by the gDNA method from a handful of donors, generation probabilities were computed with OLGA. Here the immuneACCESS table is served through TCRdb, limited to in-frame sequences with V and J called. Missing clones are a known gap in these copies; in checked studies unresolved V genes cover under half, and the rest lacks a known reason. V, J and clone size derive from that table, while D and trimming were established from the DNA sequence. The sample yields approximately 940,000 clones; approximately 76% were counted once. The top ten constitute approximately 1.5% of the sample.

The chain was built from TRBV11-3 and TRBJ2-5, and 11 junction bases match TRBD1. The sample consisted of memory CD4+ T cells sorted from blood. The cell subset or site label, as the study defines it: CD45RA-negative fraction. The sequence derives from a man aged 18 to 30 in good health. In nucleotide form, the sequence is TGTGCCAGCAGCTCAGCCGGGACAGGGGGACTTGAGACCCAGTACTTC. Its coded protein is CASSSAGTGGLETQYF.